This paragraph covers one T cell receptor beta chain sequence. The antigen is undetermined. The data were produced by immunoSEQ multiplex PCR, yet TCRdb's version contains in-frame clones alone and is incomplete. The table has 85,000 to 90,000 clones, around 93% seen once. The source of the sample is a study of graft-versus-host responses after intestinal transplantation. Study context: As for transplant type, recipients had multivisceral, liver-intestinal, or isolated intestinal grafts. After anti-thymocyte globulin induction, recipients took tacrolimus and steroids for 2 to 3 years. Study-wide findings and caveats: Researchers found GvH clones in recipient marrow, and some showed up first in ileum or blood.

The CDR3 has 15 residues. The V end lost 3 bases, the J end lost 5 bases, and 18 bases lay between the germline ends. Germline CDR1 is SGHNT and CDR2 is YYREEE (reference sequence). The specimen was unstimulated CD4+ T cells sorted from spleen or lymph node cells, collected before transplant. The clonotype originates from a human donor who was the organ donor for an intestinal transplant. The J gene is TRBJ2-7, the V gene TRBV5-4, with a tentative D call TRBD2 (5 bases). In DNA, the CDR3 is TGTGCCAGCAGCTCCAAAGCGGTCTCTATGAACGAGCAGTACTTC. Its protein is CASSSKAVSMNEQYF.